Only one count was recorded for the clone carrying this T cell receptor (beta chain). The source of the sample is a study of cytotoxic CD8 clonotypes in ibrutinib-treated CLL. Per germline, CDR1 MNHEY and CDR2 SMNVEV (reference sequence). This CDR3 region has 16 residues. V lost 6 bases and J lost 4, with 19 bases in between. Sequencing was designed to attain a depth spanning 1 in 200,000 to 1 in 1 million T cells. TCRdb's table, derived via immunoSEQ multiplex PCR, lists solely in-frame clones and lacks some. The sample consists of tens of thousands of clones, roughly 70% of them appearing once. This clonotype was obtained from a human donor with chronic lymphocytic leukemia. The sequenced sample was PBMCs, obtained after 12 months of ibrutinib treatment. The chain combines TRBV27 with TRBJ2-1; D is perhaps TRBD2 (5 bases). CDR3 sequence (DNA): TGTGCCAGCAGACACGACGCGGGCCTACTTTACAATGAGCAGTTCTTC. Translating gives CASRHDAGLLYNEQFF.